This T cell receptor (beta chain) is from a study of post-analysis software for immune sequencing data. Study results and limitations: Patients used about 5 TRBV segments, including TRBV5-6, TRBV5-1 and TRBV20-1, more often than controls. Normalized Chao1 diversity in multiple sclerosis patients fell significantly below that of controls. Batch-matched samples strongly co-clustered by F measure.

Worth noting for this clonotype: Antigen specificity is unknown.

This CDR3 has 14 amino acids. V lost 3 bases and J lost 2; bases outside the gene matches: 5. Germline-derived CDR1 and CDR2 are DFQATT and SNEGSKA (reference sequence). Each TCR beta cDNA library carried unique molecular identifiers. TCRdb re-called the PCR reads through MiXCR, storing one row per CDR3 protein. Among 700,000 to 900,000 distinct CDR3 sequences listed, roughly 50% were seen once. Sequencing was carried out using blood. The sequence was collected from a girl aged 5-17 years with multiple sclerosis. The V call is TRBV20-1, the J call TRBJ2-7; 9 nucleotides line up with TRBD2. In DNA, the CDR3 is TGCAGTGCTAGCTTAGCGGGGGTAACCTACGAGCAGTACTTC. Translated: CSASLAGVTYEQYF.